Listed below are T cell receptor beta chains from one sample, sequenced in a study of a mutant IDH1 vaccine in newly diagnosed glioma. Repertoires were generated with immunoSEQ multiplex PCR, while TCRdb's copy carries only in-frame clones and drops some. Of 92,000 or so clones listed, roughly four fifths were seen once; the top ten hold about 5.1%. Specimen: PBMCs, collected from a glioma patient treated with radiotherapy, temozolomide or both. The receptor source for this set is a man between 35 and 55 years old with glioma. Some clones in this sample may be carry-over from other donors' samples. Both conserved end residues are part of each CDR3. The D gene is left open where the match is weak. Part of the rows lack a size; the others show once, few, many or a class for expanded clones.

v_gene	j_gene	abundance	d_gene	CDR3aa	CDR3nt
TRBV15	TRBJ1-5	once	-	CATSRDTANQPQHF	TGTGCCACCAGCCGAGACACTGCCAATCAGCCCCAGCATTTT
TRBV7-9	TRBJ1-1	-	-	CASSPYPLRGHGNGWAFF	TGTGCCAGCAGCCCCTACCCCCTCCGGGGACACGGGAATGGTTGGGCTTTCTTT
TRBV7-9	TRBJ1-2	-	-	CASSSIRVPYGYTF	TGTGCCAGCAGCTCAATCCGGGTGCCCTATGGCTACACCTTC
TRBV4-2	TRBJ2-5	-	-	CASSIEVREQETQYF	TGTGCCAGCAGCATTGAGGTTCGGGAACAAGAGACCCAGTACTTC
TRBV5-1	TRBJ2-3	-	TRBD1	CASGETGGDTQYF	TGCGCCAGCGGTGAAACAGGGGGTGATACGCAGTATTTT
TRBV7-9	TRBJ1-1	-	-	CASSFQANTEAFF	TGTGCCAGCAGCTTCCAGGCCAACACTGAAGCTTTCTTT
TRBV2	TRBJ2-6	-	TRBD1	CASRGRDRGSGANVLTF	TGTGCCAGCAGAGGACGGGACAGGGGTTCCGGGGCCAACGTCCTGACTTTC
TRBV5-1	TRBJ2-7	-	-	CASSLAGVHEQYF	TGCGCCAGCAGCTTGGCGGGAGTCCACGAGCAGTACTTC
TRBV4-1	TRBJ1-2	-	TRBD1	CASSQSGTGAYGYTF	TGCGCCAGCAGCCAGTCCGGGACAGGGGCCTATGGCTACACCTTC
TRBV4-2	TRBJ1-5	-	-	CASSQDTGLGQPQHF	TGTGCCAGCAGCCAAGACACAGGGCTTGGGCAGCCCCAGCATTTT
TRBV7-7	TRBJ2-7	-	TRBD2	CASSPGGHSYEQYF	TGTGCCAGCTCTCCGGGAGGCCACTCCTACGAGCAGTACTTC
TRBV19	TRBJ1-6	-	-	CASSNFDGEGSPLHF	TGTGCCAGTAGTAACTTCGACGGCGAGGGTTCACCCCTCCACTTT
TRBV5-1	TRBJ1-6	-	TRBD1	CASSLNRGDYNSPLHF	TGCGCCAGCAGCCTCAACAGGGGTGATTATAATTCACCCCTCCACTTT
TRBV4-1	TRBJ2-7	-	-	CASSQPLQAPEQYF	TGCGCCAGCAGCCAACCGTTGCAGGCGCCTGAGCAGTACTTC
TRBV5-1	TRBJ2-5	-	TRBD1	CASSSRDRGSETQYF	TGCGCCAGCAGCTCGCGGGACAGGGGTTCAGAGACCCAGTACTTC
TRBV15	TRBJ2-5	-	TRBD1	CATSRDRAQETQYF	TGTGCCACCAGCCGTGACAGGGCCCAAGAGACCCAGTACTTC
TRBV7-6	TRBJ2-7	-	-	CASSSSPGAYEQYF	TGTGCCAGCAGCTCGTCCCCCGGGGCCTACGAGCAGTACTTC
TRBV11-3	TRBJ2-2	-	-	CASSPGQSNTGELFF	TGTGCCAGCAGCCCCGGACAATCGAACACCGGGGAGCTGTTTTTT
TRBV5-4	TRBJ1-4	-	-	CASSFMGDTNEKLFF	TGTGCCAGCAGCTTTATGGGGGATACTAATGAAAAACTGTTTTTT
TRBV30	TRBJ2-5	-	-	CAWSAGNGETQYF	TGTGCCTGGAGCGCGGGGAATGGGGAGACCCAGTACTTC
TRBV4-1	TRBJ1-2	once	TRBD1	CASSQSPGQIYGYTF	TGCGCCAGCAGCCAATCTCCGGGACAGATATATGGCTACACCTTC
TRBV7-2	TRBJ2-3	-	-	CASSLGATDTQYF	TGTGCCAGCAGCTTAGGTGCCACAGATACGCAGTATTTT
TRBV4-1	TRBJ1-4	many	-	CASSQASRRDNEKLFF	TGCGCCAGCAGCCAAGCTAGCCGCCGGGATAATGAAAAACTGTTTTTT
TRBV18	TRBJ2-7	-	-	CASSPRIAAYEQYF	TGTGCCAGCTCACCCAGGATCGCGGCCTACGAGCAGTACTTC
TRBV6-6	TRBJ2-3	-	-	CASRDSTDTQYF	TGTGCCAGCCGGGACAGCACAGATACGCAGTATTTT
TRBV5-1	TRBJ1-1	-	-	CASSSQGSYTEAFF	TGCGCCAGCAGTTCGCAGGGTTCTTACACTGAAGCTTTCTTT
TRBV29-1	TRBJ2-3	-	TRBD1	CSVEDPGAGGMDTQYF	TGCAGCGTTGAAGATCCTGGGGCAGGGGGCATGGATACGCAGTATTTT
TRBV2	TRBJ2-1	-	TRBD2	CASSTLLAGAGNEQFF	TGTGCCAGCAGTACCCTACTAGCGGGGGCAGGCAATGAGCAGTTCTTC
TRBV30	TRBJ2-7	-	-	CAWSVWRYEQYF	TGTGCCTGGAGTGTATGGCGGTACGAGCAGTACTTC
TRBV6-6	TRBJ1-2	-	-	CASSADYGYTF	TGTGCCAGCAGTGCGGACTATGGCTACACCTTC
TRBV1	TRBJ2-3	medium-sized	-	CTSSQESERGVPSTYTQYF	TGCACCAGCAGCCAAGAGTCGGAGCGGGGGGTCCCTAGCACATATACGCAGTATTTT
TRBV19	TRBJ1-6	-	TRBD1	CASSTTGYNSPLHF	TGTGCCAGTAGCACGACAGGGTATAATTCACCCCTCCACTTT
TRBV7-9	TRBJ2-7	-	TRBD2	CASSLVGGFASYEQYF	TGTGCCAGCAGCTTAGTGGGGGGGTTCGCCTCCTACGAGCAGTACTTC
TRBV7-9	TRBJ2-5	-	-	CASSPPDRTGETQYF	TGTGCCAGCAGCCCGCCGGACAGAACGGGGGAGACCCAGTACTTC
TRBV5-1	TRBJ1-6	-	-	CASSLAERSPLHF	TGCGCCAGCAGCTTGGCAGAGAGATCACCCCTCCACTTT
TRBV15	TRBJ1-1	once	-	CATSRDGGRGSTEAFF	TGTGCCACCAGCAGAGATGGTGGCAGGGGATCCACTGAAGCTTTCTTT
TRBV30	TRBJ1-5	-	-	CAWISNQPQHF	TGTGCCTGGATTAGCAATCAGCCCCAGCATTTT
TRBV5-1	TRBJ2-7	-	-	CASSSQVGASYEQYF	TGCGCCAGCAGCTCCCAGGTTGGCGCGTCGTACGAGCAGTACTTC
TRBV10-3	TRBJ2-2	-	-	CAISGGLNTGELFF	TGTGCCATCAGCGGGGGATTGAACACCGGGGAGCTGTTTTTT
TRBV6-6	TRBJ2-2	-	-	CASSYLSAGELFF	TGTGCCAGCAGTTACCTGTCGGCCGGGGAGCTGTTTTTT
TRBV23-1	TRBJ2-5	-	-	CASSQSWQQETQYF	TGCGCCAGCAGTCAATCGTGGCAGCAAGAGACCCAGTACTTC
TRBV19	TRBJ1-4	-	-	CASSILGERNEKLFF	TGTGCCAGTAGTATACTAGGGGAGCGTAATGAAAAACTGTTTTTT
TRBV29-1	TRBJ1-1	-	TRBD1	CSVGGRGGNTEAFF	TGCAGCGTTGGGGGCAGGGGGGGGAACACTGAAGCTTTCTTT
TRBV5-8	TRBJ1-4	-	-	CASSLDGGRLTNEKLFF	TGTGCCAGCAGCTTGGATGGGGGGCGGCTGACTAATGAAAAACTGTTTTTT
TRBV28	TRBJ1-5	-	-	CASSSGGSNQPQHF	TGTGCCAGCAGTTCGGGGGGTAGCAATCAGCCCCAGCATTTT
TRBV6-5	TRBJ1-1	-	-	CASTKRESSEAFF	TGTGCCAGCACCAAAAGGGAGTCTTCCGAAGCTTTCTTT
TRBV5-1	TRBJ2-7	once	-	CASSLRAGGTYEQYF	TGCGCCAGCAGCTTGAGGGCAGGGGGGACCTACGAGCAGTACTTC
TRBV6-5	TRBJ1-5	-	-	CASSYSYGTPQPQHF	TGTGCCAGCAGTTACTCGTATGGGACTCCTCAGCCCCAGCATTTT